This passage covers 28 T cell receptor beta chains from one sample sequenced in a study of blood T cells in healthy people across ages. Sample-barcoded 5' priming and a J-beta primer mix drove a second PCR of roughly 6 to 12 cycles. TCRdb analysed the 5' RACE reads with MiXCR anew, one entry per CDR3 protein. The sample lists 790,000 or so distinct CDR3 sequences, about 61% occurring once. The sequenced sample consisted of blood. All receptors come from a man in his forties or fifties in good health.

The chain combines TRBV27 with TRBJ2-6; D call uncertain. This CDR3 comprises 20 residues. V lost 1 base and J lost 0, with 19 bases in between. Germline V gives CDR1 MNHEY, CDR2 SMNVEV (reference sequence). This CDR3 reads CASSLYLAHEADSGANVLTF. The CDR3 DNA is TGTGCCAGCAGTTTATATCTGGCTCACGAGGCGGACTCTGGGGCCAACGTCCTGACTTTC.

A few counts support this clonotype. The CDR3, as DNA: TGCGCCAGCAGCCCCTGGACAGGGAGTACTGAAGCTTTCTTT. This gives the protein CASSPWTGSTEAFF. V is TRBV5-1 and J is TRBJ1-1; the match to TRBD1 covers 8 bases. V was clipped by 4 bases and J by 5 bases; unmatched bases: 7. Per germline, CDR1 SGHRS and CDR2 YFSETQ. The CDR3 consists of 14 residues.

The chain has TRBV12-3 or TRBV12-4 and TRBJ2-5; D gene unclear. This CDR3 contains 15 residues. V was trimmed by 7 bases and J by 5 bases, leaving 20 bases between them. This chain's CDR3 is CASNSNNLRTETQYF. The CDR3 DNA reads as TGTGCCAGCAATAGTAACAACCTCCGGACGGAGACCCAGTACTTC.

This clonotype has only a few counts. The V and J genes are TRBV4-3 and TRBJ2-7, with TRBD1 as a possible D gene (6 bases). CDR1 and CDR2 (germline): LGHNA, YSLEER. The CDR3 is 16 residues long. Deletions cut 4 bases from V and 2 bases from J, with 18 bases between. CDR3 in DNA: TGCGCCAGCAGCCCCATTGAGGGGGAAACGCCCTACGAGCAGTACTTC. Protein product: CASSPIEGETPYEQYF.

This chain uses TRBV5-1 with TRBJ2-1, with D maybe TRBD1 (6 bases). CDR1 and CDR2 from the germline V gene are SGHRS and YFSETQ. The CDR3 has 15 amino acids. V gave up 0 bases and J gave up 1 base, with 8 bases separating them. The CDR3 coding sequence is TGCGCCAGCAGCTTGGGGACAGTATCCTACAATGAGCAGTTCTTC. Encoded protein: CASSLGTVSYNEQFF.

V gene TRBV24-1 combines with J gene TRBJ2-1, with D perhaps matching TRBD1 or TRBD2 (7 bases each). The CDR3 is 15 amino acids. The germline V and J ends were trimmed by 5 bases and 7 bases, with 17 bases remaining between them. Germline CDR1 KGHDR, CDR2 SFDVKD. The CDR3 is CATSAEGARGNEQFF. The CDR3, as DNA: TGTGCCACCAGTGCCGAGGGGGCGCGGGGGAATGAGCAGTTCTTC.

V is TRBV6-2 or TRBV6-3 and J is TRBJ1-2; perhaps TRBD1 as D (5 bases). V lost 1 base to trimming and J lost 3 bases, with 9 bases between them. Germline values: CDR1 MNHEY, CDR2 SVGEGT. The CDR3 totals 14 residues. The CDR3 DNA reads TGTGCCAGCAGTTACTTGGGACGGCACTATGGCTACACCTTC. As protein: CASSYLGRHYGYTF.

The chain links TRBV29-1 to TRBJ2-5; 7 nucleotides align to TRBD1. Losses at the gene ends were 7 bases for V and 2 bases for J; bases not matched to a gene: 10. This CDR3 contains 14 residues. Per the germline V gene, CDR1 is SQVTM and CDR2 is ANQGSEA. CDR3 coding DNA: TGCAGCGCCGCCTTAGACAGGGTACAAGAGACCCAGTACTTC. Translating it yields CSAALDRVQETQYF. Drawing the rest from reference TRBV29-1 and TRBJ2-5, the complete variable domain is SAVISQKPSRDICQRGTSLTIQCQVDSQVTMMFWYRQQPGQSLTLIATANQGSEATYESGFVIDKFPISRPNLTFSTLTVSNMSPEDSSIYLCSAALDRVQETQYFGPGTRLLVL.

The chain employs TRBV7-2 and TRBJ2-7, with D possibly being TRBD2 (5 bases). V lost 5 bases and J 3 bases, leaving 14 bases between the germline ends. There are 14 residues in the CDR3. CDR1 and CDR2 from the germline V gene are SGHTA and FQGNSA. CDR3 amino acids: CASSVVPEGYEQYF. The CDR3 nucleotides are TGTGCCAGCAGCGTCGTCCCTGAGGGCTACGAGCAGTACTTC.

There are a few counts of this clonotype. The V call is TRBV4-2, the J call TRBJ1-2; TRBD1 agrees at 7 bases. Germline loops: CDR1 LGHNA, CDR2 YNFKEQ. CDR3 length: 16 residues. V was clipped by 0 bases and J by 8 bases; unmatched bases: 12. The CDR3 bases are TGTGCCAGCAGCCAAGAGGTAGGGGGCGAGATGGGAGGCTACACCTTC. Translating it yields CASSQEVGGEMGGYTF.

The chain joins TRBV3-1 to TRBJ1-2; D is ambiguous. This CDR3 spans 14 amino acids. Germline V gene sequence: CDR1 LGHDT, CDR2 YNNKEL (reference sequence). The ends were cut back, 0 bases at V and 3 bases at J, with 8 bases in the middle. The CDR3 protein is CASSQDHVDYGYTF. DNA for the CDR3: TGTGCCAGCAGCCAAGACCACGTCGACTATGGCTACACCTTC.

The V gene is TRBV20-1, the J gene TRBJ2-3; TRBD2 agrees at 8 bases. Per germline, CDR1 DFQATT and CDR2 SNEGSKA (reference sequence). The CDR3 totals 15 residues. V lost 5 bases and J lost 0; bases outside the gene matches: 7. This CDR3 is CSARQVAGSTDTQYF. The CDR3 coding sequence is TGCAGTGCTCGGCAGGTAGCGGGAAGCACAGATACGCAGTATTTT.

This clonotype was counted between two and nine times. This chain links TRBV7-2 with TRBJ2-3; 12 bases are shared with TRBD1. The ends lost 6 bases at V and 1 base at J; junction bases unmatched: 14. Per the germline V gene, CDR1 is SGHTA and CDR2 is FQGNSA. The length of the CDR3 is 19 residues. For the CDR3, the DNA is TGTGCCAGCAGGCGCCAGGCCCGGGACAGGGGGCTGGGCACAGATACGCAGTATTTT. Translated, it gives CASRRQARDRGLGTDTQYF.

V usage is TRBV7-2 and J usage is TRBJ2-1; no clear D. The J call could be wrong; TRBJ2-7 is a better fit for the DNA end. The CDR3 runs 16 residues. The germline V gene has CDR1 SGHTA and CDR2 FQGNSA. In DNA, the CDR3 is TGTGCCAGCTGCCGGATTCAGGTATACTCCTACAATGAGCAGTACTTC. It specifies CASCRIQVYSYNEQYF.

This clonotype was observed at least ten times. The chain links TRBV5-1 to TRBJ2-5; D is uncertain. Germline V CDR1 and CDR2: SGHRS, YFSETQ. Trimming removed 0 bases from V and 1 base from J, with 7 bases in between. The CDR3 runs to 14 residues. The CDR3 spells CASSLAGSQETQYF. CDR3 coding DNA: TGCGCCAGCAGCTTGGCGGGCAGCCAAGAGACCCAGTACTTC.

The chain has TRBV7-9 and TRBJ2-7; 9 positions match TRBD1. The J call may be wrong; the DNA end is better matched by TRBJ2-5. The CDR3 totals 15 residues. Per germline, CDR1 SEHNR and CDR2 FQNEAQ (reference sequence). In DNA form, the CDR3 reads TGTGCCAGCAGCTTAGAGGGGGGGACAGGGAAGACCCAGTACTTC. Its protein is CASSLEGGTGKTQYF.

The gene calls are TRBV4-1 and TRBJ1-4, with TRBD1 matching over 7 bases. With V trimmed by 4 bases and J by 7 bases, 15 bases remained unmatched. This CDR3 has 17 residues. Germline lookup yields CDR1 MGHRA and CDR2 YSYEKL. CDR3 sequence reads: CASSRAVNRGVGEKLFF. The CDR3 DNA follows: TGCGCCAGCAGCCGCGCGGTTAACAGGGGTGTAGGTGAAAAACTGTTTTTT.

The chain couples TRBV12-3 or TRBV12-4 to TRBJ2-2, with D possibly matching TRBD2 (7 bases). The CDR3 covers 15 residues. The V and J ends lost 6 bases and 5 bases respectively, with 16 bases between them. The CDR3 here is CASSFGGRGTGELFF. CDR3 coding DNA: TGTGCCAGCAGCTTCGGGGGGAGGGGGACCGGGGAGCTGTTTTTT.

This clonotype appeared a few times. V is TRBV7-9 and J is TRBJ2-4; D gene ambiguous. Germline values: CDR1 SEHNR, CDR2 FQNEAQ (reference sequence). The CDR3 totals 13 residues. The V and J ends lost 5 bases and 15 bases respectively, with 20 bases between them. The CDR3 DNA is TGTGCCAGCAGCCCAGGCCATGGGGATCAGGCGTACTTC. Translated, it gives CASSPGHGDQAYF. The entire variable domain, with the rest obtained from reference TRBV7-9 and TRBJ2-4, is as follows: DTGVSQNPRHKITKRGQNVTFRCDPISEHNRLYWYRQTLGQGPEFLTYFQNEAQLEKSRLLSDRFSAERPKGSFSTLEIQRTEQGDSAMYLCASSPGHGDQAYFGAGTRLSVL.

This clonotype turned up a few times. This chain joins TRBV29-1 and TRBJ2-7; unclear D gene. CDR1 is SQVTM, CDR2 ANQGSEA, per germline. Trimming pared 0 bases from V and 2 bases from J, leaving 2 bases between. This CDR3 has 11 residues. CDR3 nucleotides: TGCAGCGTTGAAGATCCCTACGAGCAGTACTTC. As protein: CSVEDPYEQYF.

CDR3 DNA sequence: TGCAGTGCTAGCATCGTGGCGGGAGGGCCGGGTGAGCAGTTCTTC. Translation gives CSASIVAGGPGEQFF. This rearrangement joins TRBV20-1 to TRBJ2-7; TRBD2 matches 9 bases. With the DNA end fitting TRBJ2-1 better, the J assignment may be wrong. The CDR3 loop spans 15 amino acids. CDR1 is DFQATT and CDR2 is SNEGSKA in the germline V gene (reference sequence).

J is TRBJ2-7 and V is TRBV29-1; possible D gene TRBD1, 6 bases. V gave up 4 bases and J gave up 4 bases, with 14 bases separating them. Per germline, CDR1 SQVTM and CDR2 ANQGSEA. CDR3 length: 13 residues. DNA of the CDR3: TGCAGCGTTGGGCAGGACAGATCGTACGAGCAGTACTTC. Protein product: CSVGQDRSYEQYF.

The rearrangement joins TRBV12-3 or TRBV12-4 to TRBJ2-5; D is perhaps TRBD1 or TRBD2 (5 bases each). The CDR3 totals 16 residues. Deletions cut 1 base from V and 11 bases from J, with 23 bases between. The CDR3 sequence is CASSLVVSGPNFEQYF. CDR3 nucleotides: TGTGCCAGCAGTTTAGTTGTATCGGGACCGAACTTTGAGCAGTACTTC.

This clonotype was picked up a small number of times. The V call is TRBV29-1, the J call TRBJ1-1; 10 nucleotides match TRBD1. Germline V gene data show CDR1 as SQVTM and CDR2 as ANQGSEA. The CDR3 contains 16 residues. V shed 4 bases and J 0 bases; nucleotides not matched to a gene: 8. The CDR3 DNA is TGCAGCGTTGCGAGAGCCGGGACAGGGGTGAACACTGAAGCTTTCTTT. Translated, it gives CSVARAGTGVNTEAFF.

This clonotype has ten or more counts. The rearrangement joins TRBV6-2 or TRBV6-3 to TRBJ2-1; 13 bases line up with TRBD2. With V trimmed by 6 bases and J by 0 bases, 5 bases remained unmatched. In germline, CDR1 is MNHEY, CDR2 SVGEGT. The CDR3 has 17 residues. Here the CDR3 DNA reads TGTGCCAGCAGCCCCCGGACTAGCGGGAGCTCCTACAATGAGCAGTTCTTC. This gives the protein CASSPRTSGSSYNEQFF.

The chain recombines TRBV6-1 with TRBJ2-6, with D perhaps given as TRBD1 or TRBD2 (5 bases each). The CDR3 is 18 amino acids. Germline assignment: CDR1 MNHNS and CDR2 SASEGT. V was pared by 0 bases and J by 0 bases, with 12 bases between. For the CDR3, the DNA is TGTGCCAGCAGTGAAGCCGGCCAGGGACGCTCTGGGGCCAACGTCCTGACTTTC. Translating it yields CASSEAGQGRSGANVLTF.

The chain has TRBV20-1 and TRBJ2-7; D is possibly TRBD2 (6 bases). V lost 5 bases and J lost 1, with 12 bases in between. Germline assignment: CDR1 DFQATT and CDR2 SNEGSKA (reference sequence). The CDR3 is 13 amino acids. CDR3 bases: TGCAGTGCTGTCATTCTAGCGTCCTACGAGCAGTACTTC. Translating it yields CSAVILASYEQYF.

V and J are TRBV28 and TRBJ2-7; the match to TRBD1 covers 10 bases. CDR1 and CDR2 from the germline V gene are MDHEN and SYDVKM. The trim removed 6 bases at V and 3 bases at J, leaving 8 bases unmatched. The CDR3 extends over 15 amino acids. The CDR3 bases are TGTGCCAGCAGGAACTACGGACAGGGGGTCTACGAGCAGTACTTC. Encoded protein: CASRNYGQGVYEQYF.